This T cell receptor (beta chain) originates from a study of radiotherapy plus CTLA-4 blockade in lung cancer. The repertoire was sequenced with immunoSEQ multiplex PCR; TCRdb's copy has only in-frame clones and lacks some. The data show about 98,000 clones, around 83% seen once. This CDR3 has 15 residues. The germline V gene encodes CDR1 SGHVS and CDR2 FNYEAQ. V lost 5 bases to trimming and J lost 2 bases, with 13 bases between them. The sample in question was peripheral blood, obtained from a patient treated with radiotherapy plus ipilimumab. V usage is TRBV7-6 and J usage is TRBJ2-1; a possible D gene is TRBD2 (7 bases). The receptor was isolated from a human donor with non-small cell lung cancer who had a partial response to radiotherapy plus ipilimumab. The DNA for the CDR3 is TGTGCCAGCAGCCCGGGGGCGGGGGCCTACAATGAGCAGTTCTTC. The encoded protein is CASSPGAGAYNEQFF.